This TCR beta chain derives from a study of shared clonotypes between healthy human individuals. Clones were read by immunoSEQ multiplex PCR, and TCRdb kept only the in-frame ones, dropping some. The table includes millions of clones, 85% to 95% detected once. The CDR3 runs to 15 residues. Between the trimmed V and J ends, which lost 0 bases and 0 bases, there was a span of 8 bases. Germline CDR1 and CDR2: SEHNR and FQNEAQ (reference sequence). Sequenced material: naive CD4+ T cells sorted from blood. Documented subset: CD45RA+ positively selected. This rearrangement joins TRBV7-9 to TRBJ1-2, with D perhaps TRBD1 (5 bases). This clonotype was obtained from a man younger than 35 in good health. This CDR3 is CASSLATVTNYGYTF. CDR3 in DNA: TGTGCCAGCAGCTTAGCGACAGTTACTAACTATGGCTACACCTTC.